This entry features one TCR beta chain sequence. Its antigen remains unidentified. These data come from a study of T-cell reconstitution after alpha-beta-depleted transplantation in children. General observations from the study: The origin of alpha-beta T cells about two months after transplant was reportedly several hundred expanded graft clones. The origin of high day-60 TCRbeta diversity in some patients lay in surviving recipient T cells and thymic progenitors.

Using unique molecular identifiers, the investigators prepared the TCRbeta library. TCRdb re-analysed the PCR reads in MiXCR, keeping a single row per CDR3 protein. The sample consists of around 960,000 distinct CDR3 sequences, 25% to 35% of them appearing once. This CDR3 spans 18 amino acids. V gave up 3 bases and J gave up 0 bases, with 21 bases separating them. In germline, CDR1 is MNHEY, CDR2 SMNVEV (reference sequence). The rearrangement links TRBV27 to TRBJ2-7; D perhaps matches TRBD2 (7 bases). The clonotype originates from a boy younger than two who had a stem cell transplant for SCID, so the T cells may come from the graft donor. The sample consisted of PBMCs, mostly from graft donor cells, taken 360 days after TCRalphabeta/CD19-depleted stem cell transplant. CDR3 sequence: CASSFGQRGLGISYEQYF. In nucleotides, the CDR3 is TGTGCCAGCAGTTTTGGACAGCGGGGACTCGGAATCTCCTACGAGCAGTACTTC.